A single sample is the source of the 23 T cell receptor beta chains below, sequenced in a study of cytomegalovirus exposure and HLA in healthy donors. Use of 60 Vbeta and 13 Jbeta primers characterized the PCR. Sequenced by immunoSEQ multiplex PCR; TCRdb stores in-frame clones only, minus some. The sample yields some 130,000 clones, roughly 85% seen once. The sample taken for sequencing was PBMCs. Source of these receptors: a man aged 35 to 55 in good health and CMV-seropositive.

CDR3 sequence reads: CASSMGNRVNYGYTF. CDR3 nucleotides: TGTGCCAGTAGTATGGGTAACAGGGTTAACTATGGCTACACCTTC. The gene calls are TRBV19 and TRBJ1-2; tentative D call: TRBD1 (6 bases). The germline V and J ends were trimmed by 3 bases and 1 base, with 12 bases remaining between them. Germline CDR1 and CDR2: LNHDA and SQIVND (reference sequence). This CDR3 has 15 residues.

This rearrangement joins TRBV7-9 to TRBJ1-1; the D gene is possibly TRBD1 (6 bases). Per the germline V gene, CDR1 is SEHNR and CDR2 is FQNEAQ (reference sequence). The CDR3 loop spans 15 amino acids. Between the trimmed V and J ends, which lost 5 bases and 1 base, there was a span of 14 bases. The CDR3 nucleotides read TGTGCCAGCAGCCCATGGCGCAGGGGGAACACTGAAGCTTTCTTT. Translation: CASSPWRRGNTEAFF.

The chain carries TRBV9 and TRBJ1-2, with a tentative D call TRBD1 (5 bases). From germline, CDR1 is SGDLS and CDR2 YYNGEE. The CDR3 is made up of 14 amino acids. Deletions cut 5 bases from V and 2 bases from J, with 13 bases between. The CDR3 DNA follows: TGTGCCAGCAGTCCAGGGAATCGGAACTATGGCTACACCTTC. This gives the protein CASSPGNRNYGYTF.

This sequence joins TRBV30 and TRBJ1-2, with D perhaps matching TRBD1 (5 bases). From germline, CDR1 is GTSNPN and CDR2 SVGIG (reference sequence). Trimming left V 1 base short and J 6 bases short, with 15 bases between. The CDR3 has 14 amino acids. CDR3 nucleotide sequence: TGTGCCTGGAGTGCCCCCCCGCAGGGCCATGGCTACACCTTC. Translation gives CAWSAPPQGHGYTF.

This clone was observed a handful of times. The chain is built from TRBV29-1 and TRBJ2-7; TRBD2 matches at 8 bases. The CDR3 has 13 residues. The germline CDR1 and CDR2 sequences are SQVTM and ANQGSEA. Unmatched junction bases numbered 12, after V lost 7 bases and J lost 7 bases. The CDR3 spells CSAGTSGLEEQYF. For the CDR3, the DNA is TGCAGCGCCGGTACTAGCGGTCTCGAAGAGCAGTACTTC.

This sequence joins TRBV5-4 and TRBJ2-7, with 10 positions matching TRBD2. The CDR3 is 15 amino acids. Germline V gene sequence: CDR1 SGHNT, CDR2 YYREEE (reference sequence). The ends lost 1 base at V and 6 bases at J; junction bases unmatched: 7. CDR3 region: CASSLLAGAPGEQYF. The DNA for the CDR3 is TGTGCCAGCAGCTTGCTAGCGGGAGCCCCCGGCGAGCAGTACTTC.

This rearrangement joins TRBV9 to TRBJ2-1; 10 bases map to TRBD1. Germline CDR1 reads SGDLS; CDR2 reads YYNGEE. V dropped 5 bases and J dropped 9; count of bases not matched to a gene: 11. This CDR3 has 15 residues. DNA for the CDR3: TGTGCCAGCAGTCCGGGACAGGGGTTTCGTAGTGAGCAGTTCTTC. Translation gives CASSPGQGFRSEQFF.

The chain combines TRBV20-1 with TRBJ2-7; D may be TRBD1 (5 bases). This CDR3 contains 11 residues. Trimming shortened V by 5 bases and J by 2 bases, and 7 bases separated the two germline ends. CDR1 and CDR2 from the germline V gene are DFQATT and SNEGSKA (reference sequence). CDR3 in DNA: TGCAGTGCTGAAGGGGCCTACGAGCAGTACTTC. This codes for CSAEGAYEQYF.

The gene calls are TRBV28 and TRBJ2-7, with D perhaps matching TRBD2 (6 bases). V gave up 2 bases and J gave up 4 bases, with 15 bases separating them. The CDR3 runs 15 residues. CDR1 and CDR2 from the germline V gene are MDHEN and SYDVKM. The CDR3 reads CASSLRGTPQYEQYF. CDR3 nucleotide sequence: TGTGCCAGCAGTTTACGCGGGACGCCCCAGTACGAGCAGTACTTC.

The rearrangement joins TRBV2 to TRBJ2-1, with D maybe TRBD2 (6 bases). Germline-derived CDR1 and CDR2 are SNHLY and FYNNEI. V lost 8 bases and J lost 4, with 15 bases in between. This CDR3 is built from 14 residues. The CDR3 region has the DNA TGTGCCAGCCTGGGGAGCGGGCGTTACAATGAGCAGTTCTTC. It specifies CASLGSGRYNEQFF. Full variable domain (missing parts from reference TRBV2 and TRBJ2-1): EPEVTQTPSHQVTQMGQEVILRCVPISNHLYFYWYRQILGQKVEFLVSFYNNEISEKSEIFDDQFSVERPDGSNFTLKIRSTKLEDSAMYFCASLGSGRYNEQFFGPGTRLTVL.

The chain uses TRBV4-1 and TRBJ1-1; 9 bases match TRBD1. V lost 0 bases to trimming and J lost 4 bases; unmatched junction nucleotides: 9. Germline assignment: CDR1 MGHRA and CDR2 YSYEKL. CDR3 length: 17 residues. DNA for the CDR3: TGCGCCAGCAGCCAAGAAACAGGGGGCTGGGGGAGCACTGAAGCTTTCTTT. Translation: CASSQETGGWGSTEAFF.

V and J are TRBV27 and TRBJ2-1; 7 bases line up with TRBD2. J was trimmed by 2 bases and V by 2 bases; bases with no gene match: 3. There are 15 residues in the CDR3. Germline loops: CDR1 MNHEY, CDR2 SMNVEV (reference sequence). The CDR3 sequence is CASSLGLAAYNEQFF. CDR3 DNA sequence: TGTGCCAGCAGTTTAGGGCTAGCGGCCTACAATGAGCAGTTCTTC.

This chain links TRBV19 with TRBJ2-5; 7 bases agree with TRBD2. Germline assignment: CDR1 LNHDA and CDR2 SQIVND (reference sequence). There are 16 residues in the CDR3. V dropped 3 bases and J dropped 5; count of bases not matched to a gene: 12. The CDR3 is CASSIGGSREFETQYF. CDR3 coding DNA: TGTGCCAGTAGTATTGGTGGGTCGCGGGAGTTCGAGACCCAGTACTTC.

V is TRBV7-2 and J is TRBJ2-2, with TRBD2 matching 7 bases. Unmatched junction bases numbered 12, after V lost 4 bases and J lost 7 bases. CDR3 length: 16 amino acids. Looked up from germline, CDR1 is SGHTA and CDR2 is FQGNSA. DNA for the CDR3: TGTGCCAGCAGCTCCCAAGGGAGCGGGATGGGCGGGGAGCTGTTTTTT. Protein product: CASSSQGSGMGGELFF.

The chain has TRBV5-4 and TRBJ2-7, with 8 nucleotides matching TRBD2. The junction had 7 bases not matched to a gene; V was cut back by 4 bases and J by 1 base. Germline CDR1 and CDR2: SGHNT and YYREEE (reference sequence). The CDR3 runs to 15 residues. CDR3 residues: CASSRREGGSYEQYF. CDR3 nucleotides: TGTGCCAGCAGCCGCCGGGAGGGGGGATCCTACGAGCAGTACTTC.

V and J are TRBV28 and TRBJ1-2; D is uncertain. The V gene lost 2 bases and the J gene lost 8 bases, with 15 bases spanning the gap. This CDR3 has 14 residues. CDR1 MDHEN and CDR2 SYDVKM come from the germline V gene. In nucleotides, the CDR3 is TGTGCCAGCAGTTTAGGTGACCCCCGAGGCGGCTACACCTTC. Translation gives CASSLGDPRGGYTF.

The genes are TRBV5-1 and TRBJ2-5; D remains ambiguous. Germline loops: CDR1 SGHRS, CDR2 YFSETQ. This CDR3 has 12 amino acids. V shed 0 bases and J shed 8 bases, with 8 bases lying between them. As DNA, the CDR3 is TGCGCCAGCAGCTTGGATCGAGAAACCCAGTACTTC. Protein product: CASSLDRETQYF.

The chain combines TRBV7-6 with TRBJ1-2; no definite D call. V gave up 0 bases and J gave up 3 bases, with 5 bases separating them. This CDR3 has 13 residues. CDR1 SGHVS and CDR2 FNYEAQ come from the germline V gene. The CDR3 DNA follows: TGTGCCAGCAGCTTAGCGAGGTACTATGGCTACACCTTC. This translates into CASSLARYYGYTF.

The V and J genes are TRBV5-6 and TRBJ1-3; D call uncertain. Between the trimmed V and J ends, which lost 0 bases and 4 bases, there was a span of 14 bases. Germline-derived CDR1 and CDR2 are SGHDT and YYEEEE. This CDR3 comprises 16 residues. The CDR3 loop reads CASSLGRTEAGNTIYF. As DNA, the CDR3 is TGTGCCAGCAGCTTGGGCAGGACTGAGGCCGGAAACACCATATATTTT.

This clone was counted between two and nine times. This chain joins TRBV18 and TRBJ1-5, with D possibly matching TRBD1 (5 bases). The CDR3 is 15 amino acids. CDR1 and CDR2 (germline): KGHSH, LQKENI. Between the trimmed V and J ends, which lost 5 bases and 0 bases, there was a span of 11 bases. The chain's CDR3 is CASSSPQGSNQPQHF. The CDR3 nucleotides read TGTGCCAGCTCATCCCCGCAGGGTAGCAATCAGCCCCAGCATTTT.

V gene TRBV27 combines with J gene TRBJ2-7; a weak D match, TRBD2 (7 bases). CDR1 is MNHEY, CDR2 SMNVEV, per germline (reference sequence). Trimming cost V 3 bases and J 2 bases, with 14 bases left between them. CDR3 size: 15 residues. The CDR3 here is CASSLEREGAYEQYF. In DNA, the CDR3 is TGTGCCAGCAGTTTGGAAAGGGAGGGGGCCTACGAGCAGTACTTC.

This chain joins TRBV29-1 and TRBJ2-3, with TRBD2 matching 16 bases. This CDR3 has 18 residues. Germline V gene lookup returns CDR1 SQVTM and CDR2 ANQGSEA. V dropped 4 bases and J dropped 0; count of bases not matched to a gene: 7. DNA of the CDR3: TGCAGCGTTGTACCCGGGACTAGCGGGAGGGCAAGCACAGATACGCAGTATTTT. Protein: CSVVPGTSGRASTDTQYF.

This chain links TRBV5-1 with TRBJ1-3; 7 nucleotides match TRBD1. Germline CDR1 is SGHRS and CDR2 is YFSETQ. Trimming cost V 6 bases and J 4 bases; bases outside gene matches: 7. This CDR3 has 14 amino acids. This CDR3 is CASTSPGQGNTIYF. The DNA for the CDR3 is TGCGCCAGCACCTCTCCGGGACAGGGAAACACCATATATTTT. The full variable domain, in which reference TRBV5-1 and TRBJ1-3 provide the parts outside the CDR3, is KAGVTQTPRYLIKTRGQQVTLSCSPISGHRSVSWYQQTPGQGLQFLFEYFSETQRNKGNFPGRFSGRQFSNSRSEMNVSTLELGDSALYLCASTSPGQGNTIYFGEGSWLTVV.